The 5 T cell receptor beta chains below come from one sample, sequenced in a study of OX40 agonist ivuxolimab in advanced cancers. The protocol was immunoSEQ multiplex PCR, while the TCRdb copy is restricted to in-frame clones and leaves out a portion. The repertoire includes approximately 13,000 clones, approximately 80% of them detected once, and around 20% sits in the top ten. Sequencing used CD4+ or CD8+ T cells sorted from blood, obtained in a trial of the OX40 agonist ivuxolimab. All receptors come from an adult with an advanced solid tumor such as melanoma, head and neck, liver or kidney cancer.

V and J are TRBV7-3 and TRBJ2-3; 8 positions agree with TRBD2. The CDR3 covers 16 residues. The V and J ends lost 2 bases and 2 bases, in that order; junction bases with no gene match: 6. Germline-derived CDR1 and CDR2 are SGHTA and FQGTGA. As DNA, the CDR3 is TGTGCCAGCAGCTTACTGAGCGGGAGCCCCACAGATACGCAGTATTTT. This codes for CASSLLSGSPTDTQYF. Filled out from reference TRBV7-3 and TRBJ2-3, the complete variable domain reads GAGVSQTPSNKVTEKGKYVELRCDPISGHTALYWYRQSLGQGPEFLIYFQGTGAADDSGLPNDRFFAVRPEGSVSTLKIQRTERGDSAVYLCASSLLSGSPTDTQYFGPGTRLTVL.

The genes are TRBV11-1 and TRBJ2-1, with 10 bases that match TRBD2. Germline assignment: CDR1 SGHAT and CDR2 FQDESV (reference sequence). This CDR3 has 14 residues. The junction had 5 bases not matched to a gene; V was cut back by 2 bases and J by 10 bases. The CDR3 DNA follows: TGTGCCAGCAGCTTATCCTTACTAGCGGGAGAGCAGTTCTTC. Translated: CASSLSLLAGEQFF.

The rearrangement joins TRBV7-2 to TRBJ2-7; 12 bases map to TRBD2. Looked up from germline, CDR1 is SGHTA and CDR2 is FQGNSA. The CDR3 contains 13 residues. With V trimmed by 3 bases and J by 6 bases, 0 bases remained unmatched. For the CDR3, the DNA is TGTGCCAGCAGCTTGACTAGCGGGAGCGAGCAGTACTTC. It encodes CASSLTSGSEQYF.

The V call is TRBV6-7, the J call TRBJ1-2, with D perhaps matching TRBD1 (6 bases). Being an ORF, TRBV6-7 has a function that is uncertain. The ends were cut back, 4 bases at V and 6 bases at J, with 18 bases in the middle. The CDR3 sequence is 15 residues long. Here the CDR3 reads CASSLWTDLRDGYTF. CDR3 DNA: TGTGCCAGCAGTTTATGGACAGATCTACGTGATGGCTACACCTTC.

This chain connects TRBV5-8 to TRBJ2-7; 7 bases fit TRBD1. Trimming cost V 4 bases and J 7 bases; bases outside gene matches: 8. The CDR3 has 13 amino acids. In germline, CDR1 is SGHTS, CDR2 YDEGEE. The CDR3 DNA follows: TGTGCCAGCAGCGCTCGACAGGGCCGGGAGCAGTACTTC. Its protein is CASSARQGREQYF. The whole variable domain, filled in from reference TRBV5-8 and TRBJ2-7, reads EAGVTQSPTHLIKTRGQQATLRCSPISGHTSVYWYQQALGLGLQFLLWYDEGEERNRGNFPPRFSGRQFPNYSSELNVNALELEDSALYLCASSARQGREQYFGPGTRLTVT.